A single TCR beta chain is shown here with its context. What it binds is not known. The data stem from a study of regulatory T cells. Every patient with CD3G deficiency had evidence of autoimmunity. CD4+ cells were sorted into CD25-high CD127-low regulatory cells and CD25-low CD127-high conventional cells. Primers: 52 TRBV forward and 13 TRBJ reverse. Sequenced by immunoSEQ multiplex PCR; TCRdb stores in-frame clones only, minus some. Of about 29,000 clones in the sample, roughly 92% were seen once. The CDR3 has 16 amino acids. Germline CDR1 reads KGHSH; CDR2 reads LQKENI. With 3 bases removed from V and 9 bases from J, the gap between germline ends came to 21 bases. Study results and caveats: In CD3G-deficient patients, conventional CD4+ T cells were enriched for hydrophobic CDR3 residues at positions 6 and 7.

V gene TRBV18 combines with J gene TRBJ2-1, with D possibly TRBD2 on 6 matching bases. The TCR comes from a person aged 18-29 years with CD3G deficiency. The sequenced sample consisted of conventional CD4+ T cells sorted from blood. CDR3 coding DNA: TGTGCCAGCTCACCCCCCCACACTGGGGGGTTGAGTGAGCAGTTCTTC. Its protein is CASSPPHTGGLSEQFF.